This TCR beta chain came from a study of identical twins listed by TCRdb under 2016. Looking at the study overall: TCR alpha and beta repertoires from monozygotic twins, unrelated adults of various ages and cord blood were deep-sequenced to test whether fetal clonotypes persist. Replicate twin experiments were performed at different times using different library preparation protocols to rule out contamination. Paper-wide results and their limitations: Invariant T cells such as MAIT and iNKT could partly confound zero-insertion analyses, although diverse VJ usage argued against such confounding for most clonotypes. Compared with coincidental sharing between unrelated individuals, out-of-frame TCR alpha sequences shared between twins had an excess of sequences with low generation probability. In monozygotic twins, out-of-frame TCR alpha sharing was systematically underestimated by recombination models, although the models agreed with sharing between unrelated individuals. Conclusions relied on cross-sectional statistical analysis, since the same donors could not be followed over many years. A weaker excess of twin sharing was found in beta out-of-frame sequences because the signal-to-noise ratio was lowered by fewer shared sequences. Fewer insertions were carried by abundant cord blood beta clonotypes, a similar but weaker trend appeared in young adult naive repertoires, and no such trend appeared in memory repertoires.

V and J lose 6 bases and 6 bases, and a span of 23 bases separates them. CDR1 and CDR2, per the germline V gene, are KGHSH and LQKENI. Taken from cysteine to phenylalanine, the CDR3 has 16 residues. The CDR3 DNA has 48 bases and is translated from base 1. Libraries were made using 5' RACE. Reads for this sample came from an Illumina HiSeq 2000. Template switching introduced a universal primer binding site; the final cDNA contained a unique molecular identifier, enabling accurate counting of TCR cDNA molecules. First-strand cDNA for TCR alpha and beta chains was synthesized from specific primers in the conserved constant-segment region. To control for contamination, each cDNA library was double barcoded with a SMART-Mk sample barcode plus Illumina barcodes. TruSeq adapter sequences along with Illumina sample barcodes were introduced in two successive PCR steps. TCR alpha and beta cDNA libraries were sequenced on the Illumina HiSeq platform with custom primers. The paper's data handling went like this. MiGEC was used to process raw reads and extract unique molecular identifiers, and MiXCR was used to find CDR3 positions. Recombination models were inferred per individual with the repgenHMM and IGoR tools using an EM algorithm. The analysis of shared clonotypes was done with the tcR package in R, with sharing normalized by the product of cloneset sizes. Out-of-frame nonproductive sequences were analyzed to study raw recombination free of thymic and clonal selection effects. TCRdb reworked the public reads: Q25 trimming with fastp, MiXCR clone assembly, productive beta chains retained. CDR3 protein duplicates are merged, each entry listing the most common genes and DNA. The V and J calls were not made by the authors but by TCRdb's processing. The sample table lists about 530,000 distinct CDR3 sequences, around 15% of them with a count of one. Roughly 0.44% of the sample rests with the top ten.

This clonotype was seen more than once but under ten times. The antigen it binds to is not known. One base away there is no much larger clone; base qualities are not given. Only healthy Caucasian donors were included. Three pairs of female monozygotic twins, all aged about 18 to 30 years, made up the twin cohort. Positive isolation kits from Invitrogen were used to isolate the CD4+ and CD8+ T cell populations. These data were also reused for a study on yellow fever vaccine responses in identical twins. That second publication adds: According to the authors, the vaccine-induced T cell response in identical twins seemed to be partly convergent and partly specific to each individual. Focusing on identical twins, the study followed the T cell clones that responded to the vaccine, and did so with precision.

In this chain, TRBV18 is recombined with TRBJ2-5, and TRBD2 may be the D gene, going by 6 matching bases. This clonotype was sampled from a woman aged 18-29 years in good health. Sequencing input: CD4+ T cells sorted from blood. The DNA sequence is TGTGCCAGCTCGGTAGGACTATCGGGGCTGGTGAAGACCCAGTACTTC. Translation gives CASSVGLSGLVKTQYF.